This TCR beta chain is drawn from a study of a mutant IDH1 vaccine in newly diagnosed glioma. Study at large: Vaccination began 4-6 weeks post radiotherapy alone, or with temozolomide cycles. Before enrollment, the patients had been treated with radiotherapy alone, temozolomide alone, or both together. Most of them had received both. Study-level points and caveats: Pseudoprogression appears to have had no connection to changes in top peripheral T cell clonotypes.

Described time point: week 23, last vaccination. Alongside topical imiquimod, each dose of vaccine comprised 300 ug of mutant IDH1 20-mer peptide. The donors' diagnosis was new WHO grade 3 or 4 astrocytoma that was IDH1-mutant and ATRX-lost. Measured with immunoSEQ multiplex PCR; TCRdb has only the in-frame clones, and not every one. The sample shows under 85,000 clones, approximately 85% of them seen only once. CDR3 length: 12 residues. The J segment lost 8 bases and the V segment lost 7 bases, leaving 3 bases of the junction unmatched. Germline-derived CDR1 and CDR2 are SGHRS and YFSETQ. As for this clone: Its antigen is not known.

The V gene is TRBV5-1, the J gene TRBJ1-4, with TRBD1 matching over 9 bases. The TCR originated in a woman between 45 and 65 years old with glioma. The source was PBMCs, collected from a glioma patient whose treatment included an IDH1 peptide vaccine. This chain's CDR3 is CASRQGEEKLFF. For the CDR3, the DNA is TGCGCCAGCCGACAGGGGGAGGAAAAACTGTTTTTT.